The rows below give T cell receptor beta chains drawn from one sample of a study of spatial heterogeneity in lung cancer. A single record per CDR3 protein comes from TCRdb applying MiXCR to the 5' RACE reads. The sample shows about 82,000 distinct CDR3 sequences, around an eighth of them seen only once. The sample in question was PBMCs, obtained at surgery. These receptors all stem from a male donor with early-stage non-small cell lung cancer. CDR3s include the opening cysteine and the closing phenylalanine or tryptophan. D genes are given only for firm matches. Some rows have no size entry. The others give once, few or many, or a class for an expanded clone.

j_call,d_call,clone_size,v_call,cdr3_aa,cdr3_nt
TRBJ2-1,TRBD1,few,TRBV12-3/TRBV12-4,CASSPGQLPPSNEQFF,TGTGCCAGCAGTCCGGGACAGCTACCCCCTTCCAATGAGCAGTTCTTC
TRBJ2-1,NA,few,TRBV12-3/TRBV12-4,CASSSGWQLDNEQFF,TGTGCCAGCAGTTCAGGGTGGCAGCTAGACAATGAGCAGTTCTTC
TRBJ1-2,NA,few,TRBV10-3,CAISPGYGYTF,TGTGCCATCAGTCCGGGGTATGGCTACACCTTC
TRBJ2-7,TRBD2,NA,TRBV2,CASNGLAAEQYF,TGTGCCAGCAATGGGCTAGCGGCCGAGCAGTACTTC
TRBJ2-1,TRBD2,NA,TRBV5-1,CASSSSGESYNEQFF,TGCGCCAGCAGCTCAAGCGGGGAGTCCTACAATGAGCAGTTCTTC
TRBJ2-1,TRBD2,NA,TRBV5-1,CASSLETGLAGYNEQFF,TGCGCCAGCAGCTTGGAGACCGGACTAGCGGGATACAATGAGCAGTTCTTC
TRBJ2-1,TRBD1,NA,TRBV6-5,CASSSGQGRYNEQFF,TGTGCCAGCAGTTCGGGACAGGGGCGTTACAATGAGCAGTTCTTC
TRBJ2-1,TRBD2,few,TRBV6-6,CASLGTSGRGEQFF,TGTGCCAGTCTTGGGACTAGCGGGAGGGGTGAGCAGTTCTTC
TRBJ1-1,NA,NA,TRBV5-1,CASSLDKENAEAFF,TGCGCCAGCAGCTTGGACAAGGAGAACGCTGAAGCTTTCTTT
TRBJ2-7,NA,NA,TRBV12-3/TRBV12-4,CASSRTGYEQYF,TGTGCCAGCAGCCGGACTGGTTACGAGCAGTACTTC
TRBJ2-3,NA,few,TRBV5-1,CASSLLGSVNTDTQYF,TGCGCCAGCAGCTTATTGGGATCTGTGAACACAGATACGCAGTATTTT
TRBJ2-7,TRBD2,NA,TRBV19,CASSITGGTYEQYF,TGTGCCAGTAGTATTACGGGAGGAACCTACGAGCAGTACTTC
TRBJ2-7,NA,NA,TRBV6-5,CASSLSTPSSYEQYF,TGTGCCAGCAGTTTGTCCACCCCGAGCTCCTACGAGCAGTACTTC
TRBJ2-3,NA,NA,TRBV9,CASSAPRGSTDTQYF,TGTGCCAGCAGCGCACCACGAGGCTCAACAGATACGCAGTATTTT
TRBJ2-2,NA,NA,TRBV7-3,CASSLGLNTGELFF,TGTGCCAGCAGCTTAGGACTTAACACCGGGGAGCTGTTTTTT
TRBJ2-3,TRBD2,many,TRBV7-9,CASDAGRLAGADTQYF,TGTGCCAGCGACGCTGGGAGACTAGCGGGGGCAGATACGCAGTATTTT
TRBJ2-5,TRBD2,many,TRBV20-1,CSARDLGREEETQYF,TGCAGTGCTAGAGATCTGGGGCGGGAGGAAGAGACCCAGTACTTC
TRBJ2-5,NA,few,TRBV3-1,CASSQGGLAVPRSQYF,TGTGCCAGCAGCCAAGGGGGGCTAGCGGTCCCCCGAAGCCAGTACTTC
TRBJ2-7,TRBD1,few,TRBV15,CATSREGTGSDEQYF,TGTGCCACCAGCAGAGAAGGGACAGGGTCAGACGAGCAGTACTTC
TRBJ2-2,TRBD2,NA,TRBV19,CAGGETSDTGELFF,TGTGCTGGGGGGGAGACTAGCGACACCGGGGAGCTGTTTTTT
TRBJ2-7,NA,few,TRBV29-1,CSVGDDSYEQYF,TGCAGCGTTGGGGACGACAGCTACGAGCAGTACTTC
TRBJ2-2,NA,NA,TRBV14,CASSRRITGELFF,TGTGCCAGCAGCCGGCGGATCACCGGGGAGCTGTTTTTT
TRBJ2-7,NA,few,TRBV3-1,CASSPTGPAEQYF,TGTGCCAGCAGCCCGACCGGTCCGGCCGAGCAGTACTTC
TRBJ2-7,NA,NA,TRBV28,CASAGHYEQYF,TGTGCCTCCGCGGGCCACTACGAGCAGTACTTC
TRBJ2-2,NA,NA,TRBV11-2,CASSLVDRNTGELFF,TGTGCCAGCAGCTTAGTCGACAGGAACACCGGGGAGCTGTTTTTT
TRBJ2-1,TRBD1,NA,TRBV25-1,CASSVPDRGDEQFF,TGTGCCAGCAGTGTACCAGACAGGGGTGATGAGCAGTTCTTC
TRBJ1-3,NA,NA,TRBV20-1,CSARDYMASGNTIYF,TGCAGTGCTAGAGATTATATGGCCTCTGGAAACACCATATATTTT
TRBJ1-1,NA,many,TRBV29-1,CSVELPEAFF,TGCAGCGTTGAACTTCCTGAAGCTTTCTTT
TRBJ2-7,NA,NA,TRBV5-6,CASSLGYHGYEQYF,TGTGCCAGCAGCTTGGGTTACCACGGCTACGAGCAGTACTTC
TRBJ2-2,NA,few,TRBV2,CASNDIANTGELFF,TGTGCCAGCAATGACATCGCGAACACCGGGGAGCTGTTTTTT
TRBJ2-7,TRBD1,NA,TRBV7-8,CASSLLVGTGAYEQYF,TGTGCCAGCAGCTTACTTGTTGGGACAGGGGCCTACGAGCAGTACTTC
TRBJ1-1,NA,NA,TRBV25-1,CASSFQNTEAFF,TGTGCCAGCAGTTTCCAGAACACTGAAGCTTTCTTT
TRBJ2-1,NA,NA,TRBV5-6,CASSPGNGGAYNEQFF,TGTGCCAGCAGCCCCGGCAATGGCGGGGCCTACAATGAGCAGTTCTTC
TRBJ1-2,NA,many,TRBV29-1,CSVERRQGEDGYTF,TGCAGCGTTGAACGACGGCAGGGAGAAGATGGCTACACCTTC
TRBJ2-7,TRBD1,NA,TRBV29-1,CSFEGDRNEQYF,TGCAGCTTCGAAGGGGACAGGAACGAGCAGTACTTC
TRBJ2-1,TRBD2,few,TRBV6-6,CASWVPSGTWDEQFF,TGTGCCAGCTGGGTGCCTAGCGGGACCTGGGATGAGCAGTTCTTC
TRBJ2-7,TRBD1,few,TRBV29-1,CSVDTRQGSYEQYF,TGCAGCGTTGACACGAGACAGGGGTCCTACGAGCAGTACTTC
TRBJ1-1,NA,many,TRBV12-3/TRBV12-4,CASSLGGRMNTEAFF,TGTGCCAGCAGTTTAGGAGGGCGAATGAACACTGAAGCTTTCTTT
TRBJ2-7,TRBD1,NA,TRBV12-3/TRBV12-4,CASSSNRGLDEQYF,TGTGCCAGCAGTTCAAACAGGGGTCTGGACGAGCAGTACTTC
TRBJ2-1,NA,few,TRBV5-4,CASSLGTIGGPYNEQFF,TGTGCCAGCAGCTTGGGGACGATCGGGGGACCCTACAATGAGCAGTTCTTC
TRBJ2-1,TRBD1,NA,TRBV10-3,CAIKGQGSYNEQFF,TGTGCCATCAAAGGACAGGGATCCTACAATGAGCAGTTCTTC
TRBJ2-1,TRBD1,NA,TRBV29-1,CSVGVRQGYNEQFF,TGCAGCGTTGGGGTCCGACAGGGCTACAATGAGCAGTTCTTC